Within the sample, the clone carrying this T cell receptor (beta chain) is medium-sized. Its matching antigen is unknown. Germline assignment: CDR1 SEHNR and CDR2 FQNEAQ (reference sequence). V dropped 4 bases and J dropped 3; count of bases not matched to a gene: 4. The CDR3 consists of 14 residues. This specimen comes from a study of OX40 agonist ivuxolimab in advanced cancers. Study-level points and caveats: Clones of CD4+ and CD8+ blood T cells grew by week 6 at doses of 0.1 to 3.0 mg/kg.

TCRdb keeps only in-frame clones here, not all; method: immunoSEQ multiplex PCR. The table includes tens of thousands of clones, 85% to 90% detected once. This clonotype originated in an adult with an advanced solid tumor such as melanoma, head and neck, liver or kidney cancer. The sequencing used CD4+ or CD8+ T cells sorted from blood, collected in a trial of the OX40 agonist ivuxolimab. The chain links TRBV7-9 to TRBJ1-1; 8 nucleotides agree with TRBD1. CDR3 protein: CASSSRTGYTEAFF. The CDR3 DNA reads TGTGCCAGCAGCTCCCGGACAGGGTACACTGAAGCTTTCTTT.